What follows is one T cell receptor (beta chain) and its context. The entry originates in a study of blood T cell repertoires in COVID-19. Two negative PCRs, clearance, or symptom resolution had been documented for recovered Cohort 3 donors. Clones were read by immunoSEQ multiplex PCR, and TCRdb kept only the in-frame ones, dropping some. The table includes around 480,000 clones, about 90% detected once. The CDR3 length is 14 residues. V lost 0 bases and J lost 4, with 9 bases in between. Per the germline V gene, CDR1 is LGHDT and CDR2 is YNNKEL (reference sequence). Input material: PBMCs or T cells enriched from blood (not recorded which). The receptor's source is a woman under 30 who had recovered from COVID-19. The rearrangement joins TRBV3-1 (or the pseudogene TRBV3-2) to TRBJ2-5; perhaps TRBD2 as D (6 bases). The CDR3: CASSQDGGGETQYF. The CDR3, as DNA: TGTGCCAGCAGCCAAGACGGGGGAGGAGAGACCCAGTACTTC.